One and the same sample provided the 31 T cell receptor beta chains below, sequenced in a study of cytomegalovirus exposure and HLA in healthy donors. The PCR was carried out with 60 Vbeta primers and 13 Jbeta primers. Assay used: immunoSEQ multiplex PCR; TCRdb lists only in-frame clones, some missing. The data contain about 140,000 clones, approximately 71% of them singletons. What was sequenced was PBMCs. The source of these receptors is a middle-aged man in good health and CMV-seronegative.

This clone was observed a single time. This sequence joins TRBV5-6 and TRBJ2-2, with a weak D call TRBD2 (5 bases). The CDR3 consists of 15 residues. V was pared by 2 bases and J by 4 bases, with 12 bases between. The V gene's germline CDR1 is SGHDT and CDR2 YYEEEE. CDR3 sequence reads: CASSFGSPGTGELFF. CDR3 coding DNA: TGTGCCAGCAGCTTTGGGAGCCCGGGCACCGGGGAGCTGTTTTTT.

Details on this clone: Other DNA sequences in this specimen translate into the identical CDR3. The CDR3 protein is CASSLSRGETQYF. CDR3 DNA sequence: TGTGCCAGCAGCTTGAGTCGCGGCGAGACCCAGTACTTC. The rearrangement uses TRBV7-3 and TRBJ2-5; no clear D gene. Per germline, CDR1 SGHTA and CDR2 FQGTGA. This CDR3 spans 13 amino acids. V dropped 3 bases and J dropped 5 bases, with 10 bases sitting between them.

The chain combines TRBV5-4 with TRBJ1-2, with D possibly matching TRBD1 (6 bases). V lost 4 bases and J lost 10, with 17 bases in between. Germline V gene data show CDR1 as SGHNT and CDR2 as YYREEE (reference sequence). There are 13 residues in the CDR3. The CDR3: CASSQPTGQIYTF. In DNA, the CDR3 is TGTGCCAGCAGCCAGCCCACCGGACAGATCTACACCTTC. The full variable domain, with the rest looked up from reference TRBV5-4 and TRBJ1-2, is ETGVTQSPTHLIKTRGQQVTLRCSSQSGHNTVSWYQQALGQGPQFIFQYYREEENGRGNFPPRFSGLQFPNYSSELNVNALELDDSALYLCASSQPTGQIYTFGSGTRLTVV.

The chain is built from TRBV5-4 and TRBJ2-2; the D gene is possibly TRBD2 (5 bases). V lost 3 bases and J 0 bases, leaving 12 bases between the germline ends. Germline V gene lookup returns CDR1 SGHNT and CDR2 YYREEE (reference sequence). CDR3 length equals 16 residues. For the CDR3, the DNA is TGTGCCAGCAGCTCCTGGGTCGGGGCGAACACCGGGGAGCTGTTTTTT. Protein sequence: CASSSWVGANTGELFF.

This clone was detected only once. The V call is TRBV7-9, the J call TRBJ1-3; tentatively, D is TRBD1 (6 bases). The CDR3 has 16 residues. Trimming stripped 5 bases from V and 2 bases from J, with 16 bases between. The V gene's germline CDR1 is SEHNR and CDR2 FQNEAQ (reference sequence). CDR3 DNA: TGTGCCAGCAGCCCCATCCAACAGGGACCTGGAAACACCATATATTTT. Translating it yields CASSPIQQGPGNTIYF.

The V gene is TRBV28, the J gene TRBJ2-3; D possibly corresponds to TRBD1 (6 bases). Per the germline V gene, CDR1 is MDHEN and CDR2 is SYDVKM. The CDR3 extends over 14 amino acids. The V end was cut by 6 bases, the J end by 6 bases, with 16 bases between. The CDR3 protein is CASSPQGSRDTQYF. The CDR3 bases are TGTGCCAGCAGCCCACAGGGCTCCCGGGATACGCAGTATTTT.

The CDR3 spells CASSRGNEQYF. The DNA for the CDR3 is TGTGCCAGCAGCCGGGGAAACGAGCAGTACTTC. The V and J genes are TRBV11-3 and TRBJ2-7, with a possible D match to TRBD2 (5 bases). CDR1 and CDR2 (germline): SGHNT, YENEEA. The length of the CDR3 is 11 residues. V was clipped by 5 bases and J by 5 bases, with 7 bases between them.

This chain links TRBV5-4 with TRBJ2-1, with 9 bases lining up with TRBD1. The CDR3 runs 15 residues. V dropped 0 bases and J dropped 9; count of bases not matched to a gene: 7. Germline CDR1 SGHNT, CDR2 YYREEE (reference sequence). CDR3 coding DNA: TGTGCCAGCAGCTTGGGCGGGACAGGGCACGGTGAGCAGTTCTTC. As protein: CASSLGGTGHGEQFF.

Comments on this clone: No conserved phenylalanine or tryptophan is present at the end of the CDR3, so a read error is the likely explanation. The chain carries TRBV7-9 and TRBJ1-4; D is perhaps TRBD1 (6 bases). Trimming stripped 9 bases from V and 6 bases from J, with 14 bases between. Germline V CDR1 and CDR2: SEHNR, FQNEAQ (reference sequence). The CDR3 runs to 13 residues. Here the CDR3 DNA reads TGTGCCAGTTCCGGGACATACGATGAAAAACTGTTTGTT. Protein product: CASSGTYDEKLFV.

This clone was seen only a few times. This chain joins TRBV2 and TRBJ1-6; D gene uncertain. CDR1 and CDR2 (germline): SNHLY, FYNNEI. The CDR3 sequence is 13 residues long. The V gene lost 8 bases and the J gene lost 4 bases, with 9 bases spanning the gap. CDR3 sequence (DNA): TGTGCCAGCGGGAGGGCTTATAATTCACCCCTCCACTTT. Residues: CASGRAYNSPLHF.

The chain joins TRBV10-3 to TRBJ2-7; unclear D gene. In germline, CDR1 is ENHRY, CDR2 SYGVKD. CDR3 length: 15 residues. V was pared by 4 bases and J by 4 bases, with 17 bases between. CDR3 sequence: CAISVIGGYSYEQYF. The CDR3 nucleotides read TGTGCCATCAGTGTAATCGGTGGGTACAGTTACGAGCAGTACTTC.

This chain connects TRBV9 to TRBJ2-6, with a weak D call TRBD1 (5 bases). The CDR3 has 14 amino acids. The V gene's germline CDR1 is SGDLS and CDR2 YYNGEE. V lost 4 bases to trimming and J lost 3 bases, with 8 bases between them. CDR3 amino acids: CASSLQVGANVLTF. The CDR3, as DNA: TGTGCCAGCAGCCTACAGGTTGGGGCCAACGTCCTGACTTTC.

The chain has TRBV5-4 and TRBJ1-2; 7 bases are a match to TRBD1. CDR1 SGHNT and CDR2 YYREEE come from the germline V gene (reference sequence). This CDR3 has 13 residues. The trim removed 4 bases at V and 2 bases at J, leaving 2 bases unmatched. CDR3 sequence: CASSQTGNYGYTF. DNA for the CDR3: TGTGCCAGCAGCCAGACAGGGAACTATGGCTACACCTTC. Combining the CDR3 with reference TRBV5-4 and TRBJ1-2 gives the whole variable domain ETGVTQSPTHLIKTRGQQVTLRCSSQSGHNTVSWYQQALGQGPQFIFQYYREEENGRGNFPPRFSGLQFPNYSSELNVNALELDDSALYLCASSQTGNYGYTFGSGTRLTVV.

This clone was counted only a few times. The rearrangement links TRBV27 to TRBJ1-5, with 10 bases identical to TRBD1. This CDR3 is built from 13 residues. The V segment lost 4 bases and the J segment 6 bases; nucleotides outside the gene matches: 0. Germline values: CDR1 MNHEY, CDR2 SMNVEV (reference sequence). The CDR3 reads CASSWTGGQPQHF. For the CDR3, the DNA is TGTGCCAGCAGTTGGACAGGGGGTCAGCCCCAGCATTTT.

The rearrangement joins TRBV7-3 to TRBJ2-1; a possible D gene is TRBD2 (6 bases). V lost 5 bases and J 5 bases, leaving 13 bases between the germline ends. Germline assignment: CDR1 SGHTA and CDR2 FQGTGA. The CDR3 extends over 14 amino acids. In nucleotides, the CDR3 is TGTGCCAGCAGCCCGGCGGGACTCAACAATGAGCAGTTCTTC. Translating it yields CASSPAGLNNEQFF.

The chain employs TRBV18 and TRBJ1-1, with D possibly TRBD1 on 5 matching bases. Germline values: CDR1 KGHSH, CDR2 LQKENI. V lost 4 bases and J lost 0, with 12 bases in between. The CDR3 is made up of 15 amino acids. The CDR3 region has the DNA TGTGCCAGCTCACTCGATGGGGCCATGAACACTGAAGCTTTCTTT. Protein: CASSLDGAMNTEAFF.

V gene TRBV6-5 combines with J gene TRBJ1-3, with D unresolved. There are 15 residues in the CDR3. Germline V gene data show CDR1 as MNHEY and CDR2 as SVGAGI. Trimming pared 5 bases from V and 4 bases from J, leaving 15 bases between. CDR3 in amino acids: CASSTLSVGGNTIYF. The CDR3 DNA reads as TGTGCCAGCAGTACCCTTAGCGTGGGAGGAAACACCATATATTTT.

This clone was observed a handful of times. This sequence joins TRBV19 and TRBJ2-5; 13 bases match TRBD2. Trimming removed 4 bases from V and 4 bases from J; junction bases left unmatched: 6. The CDR3 runs 16 residues. The germline V gene encodes CDR1 LNHDA and CDR2 SQIVND (reference sequence). The CDR3 DNA is TGTGCCAGTAGTAACGGACTAGCGGGGGTCGGAGAGACCCAGTACTTC. Translating it yields CASSNGLAGVGETQYF.

Comment on this clone: Different DNA sequences within this sample yield the same CDR3. V usage is TRBV6-1 and J usage is TRBJ1-2; possibly TRBD1 for D (6 bases). Trimming pared 5 bases from V and 4 bases from J, leaving 8 bases between. This CDR3 has 12 residues. CDR1 and CDR2 from the germline V gene are MNHNS and SASEGT. CDR3 nucleotides: TGTGCCAGCAGTCCAGGGGTCTATGGCTACACCTTC. This sequence encodes CASSPGVYGYTF.

Here the CDR3 reads CASREAIRDTEAFF. CDR3 in DNA: TGCGCCAGCAGGGAGGCTATAAGGGACACTGAAGCTTTCTTT. This chain uses TRBV5-1 with TRBJ1-1; unclear D gene. The CDR3 sequence is 14 residues long. V was pared by 5 bases and J by 3 bases, with 14 bases between. Germline loops: CDR1 SGHRS, CDR2 YFSETQ.

The rearrangement joins TRBV7-9 to TRBJ2-3; maybe TRBD2 (6 bases). Trimming removed 5 bases from V and 6 bases from J, with 18 bases in between. The germline V gene encodes CDR1 SEHNR and CDR2 FQNEAQ (reference sequence). The CDR3 sequence is 15 residues long. CDR3 sequence (DNA): TGTGCCAGCAGCCAGACTAGAGATCTGGGCGATACGCAGTATTTT. It specifies CASSQTRDLGDTQYF.

The CDR3 DNA is TGTGCCAGCAGCTTCGGGGTTGCCTACGAGCAGTACTTC. Its translation: CASSFGVAYEQYF. The chain carries TRBV5-6 and TRBJ2-7, with TRBD2 as a possible D gene (5 bases). The CDR3 sequence is 13 residues long. Trimming stripped 2 bases from V and 2 bases from J, with 8 bases between. CDR1 and CDR2 from the germline V gene are SGHDT and YYEEEE.

This clone has more than one count but fewer than ten. The rearrangement joins TRBV6-6 to TRBJ1-2; TRBD1 matches at 7 bases. The length of the CDR3 is 14 residues. The V and J ends lost 5 bases and 2 bases, in that order; junction bases with no gene match: 5. CDR1 and CDR2 (germline): MNHNY, SVGAGI (reference sequence). In DNA, the CDR3 is TGTGCCAGCAGTCAATGGACAGGCAACTATGGCTACACCTTC. The encoded protein is CASSQWTGNYGYTF.

CDR3 amino acids: CAISGQGADNQPQHF. CDR3 nucleotide sequence: TGTGCCATCAGTGGACAGGGGGCAGACAATCAGCCCCAGCATTTT. The gene calls are TRBV10-3 and TRBJ1-5, with TRBD1 matching 10 bases. This CDR3 has 15 amino acids. Germline V gives CDR1 ENHRY, CDR2 SYGVKD. After removal of 4 bases from V and 3 bases from J, the junction contained 3 bases not matched to a gene.

The CDR3 region has the DNA TGTGCCAGCAGCTTAGGGGGCGCAGATACGCAGTATTTT. Translated: CASSLGGADTQYF. The chain joins TRBV7-2 to TRBJ2-3; maybe TRBD1 (5 bases). CDR3 length equals 13 residues. Looked up from germline, CDR1 is SGHTA and CDR2 is FQGNSA. V shed 1 base and J shed 4 bases, with 6 bases lying between them.

The chain is built from TRBV29-1 and TRBJ1-1, with 8 bases lining up with TRBD1. Germline V gene sequence: CDR1 SQVTM, CDR2 ANQGSEA. The CDR3 has 12 residues. J was trimmed by 1 base and V by 8 bases; bases with no gene match: 3. As DNA, the CDR3 is TGCAGCCGGACAGGGACGAACACTGAAGCTTTCTTT. Amino acids: CSRTGTNTEAFF.

J is TRBJ2-2 and V is TRBV19; D perhaps matches TRBD1 (5 bases). CDR1 is LNHDA, CDR2 SQIVND, per germline (reference sequence). V lost 5 bases to trimming and J lost 6 bases, with 22 bases between them. The CDR3 sequence is 17 residues long. CDR3 nucleotides: TGTGCCAGTAGTCGCGCCCGTAGTGGTCAGGGCCCCGGGGAGCTGTTTTTT. Residues: CASSRARSGQGPGELFF.

The chain recombines TRBV7-9 with TRBJ2-2; possible D gene TRBD2, 6 bases. The germline CDR1 and CDR2 sequences are SEHNR and FQNEAQ (reference sequence). The CDR3 has 14 residues. Deletions cut 3 bases from V and 6 bases from J, with 11 bases between. This chain's CDR3 is CASSLGGRSGELFF. The CDR3 DNA reads TGTGCCAGCAGCTTGGGGGGACGTTCCGGGGAGCTGTTTTTT.

This clone was observed a single time. This chain joins TRBV7-9 and TRBJ2-1, with TRBD2 matching over 9 bases. The junction had 7 bases not matched to a gene; V was cut back by 2 bases and J by 5 bases. Germline CDR1 reads SEHNR; CDR2 reads FQNEAQ (reference sequence). The CDR3 sequence is 16 residues long. Here the CDR3 DNA reads TGTGCCAGCAGCTTAAGCCTAGCGGGGACCAACAATGAGCAGTTCTTC. It translates to CASSLSLAGTNNEQFF.

The rearrangement joins TRBV7-2 to TRBJ1-5, with 10 bases matching TRBD1. The CDR3 is made up of 16 amino acids. Germline CDR1 reads SGHTA; CDR2 reads FQGNSA. J gave up 10 bases and V 0 bases, and 9 bases lay outside the gene matches. The DNA for the CDR3 is TGTGCCAGCAGCTTAGCGGAGACAGGGGGCTTAGGCCCCCAGCATTTT. Encoded protein: CASSLAETGGLGPQHF.

This clone was recorded a few times. This rearrangement joins TRBV5-6 to TRBJ2-7; D is undetermined. The V and J ends lost 4 bases and 0 bases respectively, with 11 bases between them. CDR1 is SGHDT and CDR2 is YYEEEE in the germline V gene. The CDR3 loop spans 14 amino acids. As DNA, the CDR3 is TGTGCCAGCAGCCTTGGCGGATTCTCCTACGAGCAGTACTTC. It is translated as CASSLGGFSYEQYF.